This T cell receptor (beta chain) came from a study of somatic mutations in cytotoxic T cells in rheumatoid arthritis. Here immunoSEQ multiplex PCR was the method, and the copy in TCRdb shows in-frame clones only, minus some. The data show about 17,000 clones, approximately 69% seen once. V dropped 0 bases and J dropped 3; count of bases not matched to a gene: 9. This CDR3 region has 17 residues. Germline V gene data show CDR1 as SQVTM and CDR2 as ANQGSEA. This receptor was identified in a man between 60 and 70 years old in good health. The specimen was CD8+ T cells sorted from blood. The rearrangement links TRBV29-1 to TRBJ2-3; 10 bases match TRBD2. The DNA of the CDR3 is TGCAGCGTTGAAGATTGGGCTAGCGGGGGCGGAACAGATACGCAGTATTTT. Its protein product is CSVEDWASGGGTDTQYF.